This TCR beta chain originates from a study of regulatory T cells in long-lasting Graves disease. This clonotype was detected a few times. A far larger clone is one nucleotide away, so this likely arose from a read error. The TCR beta library used iRepertoire HTBI primers with Arm-PCR amplification of CDR3. TCRdb passed the multiplex PCR reads through MiXCR, listing each CDR3 protein once. The sample records roughly 500,000 distinct CDR3 sequences, approximately 21% being singletons. The CDR3 sequence is 12 residues long. The V gene's germline CDR1 is LNHNV and CDR2 YYDKDF (reference sequence). The V gene lost 6 bases and the J gene lost 1 base, with 6 bases spanning the gap. Time point denoted: persistent/refractory GD, antithyroid drugs over 5 years with positive TRAb. Extracted RNA from PBMCs served as the source of the TCR library.

The V call is TRBV15, the J call TRBJ1-1; D is ambiguous. Material: peripheral blood mononuclear cells (PBMCs), obtained when the disease was refractory, from a patient treated with antithyroid drugs. This TCR was recovered from a female donor with Graves disease. The CDR3 sequence is CATSLRNTEAFF. In nucleotides, the CDR3 is TGTGCCACCAGTTTAAGGAACACTGAAGCTTTCTTT.